This T cell receptor (beta chain) was recorded in a study of identifying expanded T cells in peripheral blood. Notes on the study in general: Clone count variance between roughly two-week samples rose with total template count. Technical replicates showed approximately 1.2 changed clones; roughly two weeks 15 to 20; four weeks 19.

In regard to this clone: Antigen unknown.

During the collection period, no donor immune events like infections were recorded. In germline, CDR1 is MGHRA, CDR2 YSYEKL. Trimming took 0 bases from V and 5 from J, leaving 8 bases between them. The CDR3 loop spans 14 amino acids. Clones were read by immunoSEQ multiplex PCR, and TCRdb kept only the in-frame ones, dropping some. This sample carries about 85,000 clones, 70% to 90% of them seen once, and the ten largest clones take over 15%. The chain couples TRBV4-1 to TRBJ1-5; no clear D gene. The TCR comes from a person aged 18 to 70 in good health. Input material: blood. CDR3 bases: TGCGCCAGCAGCCAAGATTGGAGGGATCAGCCCCAGCATTTT. As protein: CASSQDWRDQPQHF.